These T cell receptor beta chains were read from a single sample in a study of cytomegalovirus exposure and HLA in healthy donors. Only in-frame clones appear in the TCRdb table, and some are missing; sequencing was by immunoSEQ multiplex PCR. The sample has 90,000 to 120,000 clones; roughly 77% are singletons. The source material was PBMCs. Source of these receptors: a woman between 50 and 59 years old in good health and CMV-seropositive. The CDR3 runs from the conserved cysteine through the conserved F or W. D genes are given only for firm matches. Size values are once, few and many counts, or a class for expanded clones, and some rows have none.

CDR3nt,CDR3aa,abundance,v_gene,j_gene,d_gene
TGTGCCAGCAGCCTGACAGGGGCCGCGGGGGAAAAACTGTTTTTT,CASSLTGAAGEKLFF,.,TRBV7-9,TRBJ1-4,TRBD1
TGTGCCAGCAGTGAAGGCAGGGGGCGAGGAAAAACTGTTTTT,CASSEGRGRGKTVF,.,TRBV2,TRBJ1-4,TRBD1
TGTGCCACCTCGCGACAGGGAGGATGGGATGAGCAGTTCTTC,CATSRQGGWDEQFF,few,TRBV27,TRBJ2-1,.
TGTGCCAGCAGCAGAACAGGGGGCTCTAGGACAGATACGCAGTATTTT,CASSRTGGSRTDTQYF,.,TRBV5-6,TRBJ2-3,TRBD1
TGTGCCAGTAGCGGTGACTCGAGGGTCTACGAGCAGTACTTC,CASSGDSRVYEQYF,.,TRBV19,TRBJ2-7,.
TGTGCCAGCAGCTACCAATTAGCGGGACAGTATGAGCAGTTCTTC,CASSYQLAGQYEQFF,.,TRBV7-8,TRBJ2-1,.
TGTTCCAGCAGCCCGGACAAGGCAGGGACTGAAGCTTTCTTT,CSSSPDKAGTEAFF,.,TRBV7-9,TRBJ1-1,.
TGTGCCACCAGCAAACAGGGGCAAGTTAATGAAAAACTGTTTTTT,CATSKQGQVNEKLFF,once,TRBV15,TRBJ1-4,TRBD1
TGTGCCATCTCGGGCGGGAGCGATGAGCAGTTCTTC,CAISGGSDEQFF,few,TRBV10-3,TRBJ2-1,TRBD2
TGTGCCAGCAGCTTAGGGGCGCTTGGCTACACCTTC,CASSLGALGYTF,.,TRBV7-8,TRBJ1-2,.
TGTGCCAGCAGCAAATTGGTGTCACAGGGAACCTACGAGCAGTACTTC,CASSKLVSQGTYEQYF,once,TRBV21-1,TRBJ2-7,.
TGTGCCGCTAGGGAGGGAGCGGATGAAAAACTGTTTTTT,CAAREGADEKLFF,.,TRBV19,TRBJ1-4,.
TGCGCCAGCAGCACGGACAGGGACTATGGCTACACCTTC,CASSTDRDYGYTF,once,TRBV5-1,TRBJ1-2,TRBD1
TGTGCCAGCAGTTTAGAACTTCCCAGAGGACACCTTAACAATGAGCAGTTCTTC,CASSLELPRGHLNNEQFF,.,TRBV27,TRBJ2-1,.
TGCAGTGCTAGCCTCTATGGCTACACCTTC,CSASLYGYTF,.,TRBV20-1,TRBJ1-2,.
TGTGCCAGCAGCTTATCTTATCGACAGGGAACCTCTGGAAACACCATATATTTT,CASSLSYRQGTSGNTIYF,.,TRBV5-6,TRBJ1-3,TRBD1
TGTGCCATCAGTGAATCTTCGGGTGGTCTGGGAGCTTTCTTT,CAISESSGGLGAFF,.,TRBV10-3,TRBJ1-1,.
TGTGCCAGTGGTATGGAGGTTACCTACAATGAGCAGTTCTTC,CASGMEVTYNEQFF,few,TRBV6-1,TRBJ2-1,.
TGTGCCAGCAGTAAAGGGACAGGGTATCAATACAATGAGCAGTTCTTC,CASSKGTGYQYNEQFF,.,TRBV27,TRBJ2-1,TRBD1
TGCGCCAGCAGCTTAGGTCCGGACAGCATACCCTACAATGAGCAGTTCTTC,CASSLGPDSIPYNEQFF,.,TRBV4-1,TRBJ2-1,.
TGTGCCTGGAGAAAGGGGGCCGGAGGCTACACCTTC,CAWRKGAGGYTF,.,TRBV30,TRBJ1-2,TRBD1
TGTGCCAGCAGTGGGGATATGATACGGGGGTTAGATACGCAGTATTTT,CASSGDMIRGLDTQYF,.,TRBV6-1,TRBJ2-3,.
TGTGCCAGCAGCGCAGTAAGCGGGAACTCCTACGAGCAGTACTTC,CASSAVSGNSYEQYF,.,TRBV21-1,TRBJ2-7,.
TGTGCCAGCAGCTTAGCGACACCCGACTATGGCTACACCTTC,CASSLATPDYGYTF,.,TRBV7-8,TRBJ1-2,.
TGTGCCAGCAGCTCCTTCGGGACAGGAGGAAACACCATATATTTT,CASSSFGTGGNTIYF,.,TRBV11-2,TRBJ1-3,TRBD1
TGTGCCAGCGACACAGGTTACGAGCAGTACTTC,CASDTGYEQYF,.,TRBV5-6,TRBJ2-7,.
TGCGCCAGCAGTCCGGGACTAGCCTTAGAGACCCAGTACTTC,CASSPGLALETQYF,.,TRBV4-1,TRBJ2-5,TRBD2
TGTGCCAGCAGTTTATCCCCCGGGACAGGGGTCGGCTACACCTTC,CASSLSPGTGVGYTF,.,TRBV27,TRBJ1-2,TRBD1
TGTGCTAGTGGTTTGACAGGGGTTGAGCAGTTCTTC,CASGLTGVEQFF,.,TRBV12-5,TRBJ2-1,TRBD1
TGTGCCAGCTCTCTTGACAGGGACTATGGCTACACCTTC,CASSLDRDYGYTF,.,TRBV18,TRBJ1-2,TRBD1
TGTGCCAGTAGTCTCGGCGGGGGGGCTAAGACCCAGTACTTC,CASSLGGGAKTQYF,.,TRBV19,TRBJ2-5,TRBD2
TGTGCCAGCAGCCTAAGAGGACAGGATATCTATGGCTACACCTTC,CASSLRGQDIYGYTF,.,TRBV7-8,TRBJ1-2,TRBD1
TGTGCCAGTAGTATTAACCCGACAGGGACCTACGAGCAGTACTTC,CASSINPTGTYEQYF,.,TRBV19,TRBJ2-7,TRBD1
TGTGCCAGCAGCTTAGCGCATGGTCTAGGCGATGAAAAACTGTTTTTT,CASSLAHGLGDEKLFF,.,TRBV7-9,TRBJ1-4,.
TGTGCTAGCAGCCCCACCGGGACAGGGGTCCCCGGGGAGCTGTTTTTT,CASSPTGTGVPGELFF,.,TRBV7-7,TRBJ2-2,TRBD1
TGTGCCAGCGGTAGGGGGAACACTGAAGCTTTCTTT,CASGRGNTEAFF,.,TRBV27,TRBJ1-1,.
TGCGCCAGCAGCCTCGAGCGGGGGGGATCTGCAGATACGCAGTATTTT,CASSLERGGSADTQYF,.,TRBV5-1,TRBJ2-3,TRBD2
TGTGCCAGCAGCTTGGCCCTAGCGGGAATCACAGATACGCAGTATTTT,CASSLALAGITDTQYF,.,TRBV5-6,TRBJ2-3,TRBD2
TGTGCCAGCAGCCAGACAGGGGTCGAAGAGACCCAGTACTTC,CASSQTGVEETQYF,.,TRBV4-2,TRBJ2-5,TRBD1
TGTGCCAGCAGCTCCGGAGGACAGGGGTACTATGGCTACACCTTC,CASSSGGQGYYGYTF,.,TRBV5-6,TRBJ1-2,TRBD1
TGTTCCAGCAGCTTTATGGGGCAAGGCGGCTACACCTTC,CSSSFMGQGGYTF,.,TRBV7-9,TRBJ1-2,.